Each of the 3 T cell receptor beta chains below was sequenced from the same sample in a study of T cells in women clearing cervical HPV infection. The assay was immunoSEQ multiplex PCR, and TCRdb's table has in-frame clones only and misses some. In total, the table holds roughly 22,000 clones. The specimen was blood buffy coat. Every receptor here comes from a woman between 18 and 69 years old with a cervical HPV16 infection that either progressed to CIN3+ or cleared (not recorded which).

A remark on this clone: The read is 3 residues too short to cover the CDR3 end, so that end is filled in from the germline J gene. This rearrangement joins TRBV2 to TRBJ2-3, with unresolved D. The germline V gene has CDR1 SNHLY and CDR2 FYNNEI. This CDR3 is 14 amino acids long. Deletions cut 8 bases from V and 2 bases from J, with 14 bases between. Incomplete CDR3 DNA: TGTGCCAGCCTAAACAGAGAATACACAGATACG. Its translation: CASLNREYTDT. The entire CDR3 is CASLNREYTDTQYF.

As for this clone: The read stops 3 residues short of the end of the CDR3; the missing end is completed from the germline J gene. The J gene is TRBJ2-4, the V gene TRBV7-6; the D gene is possibly TRBD2 (6 bases). This CDR3 is 13 amino acids long. V lost 3 bases, J lost 8 bases, and 11 bases lay in between. CDR1 is SGHVS, CDR2 FNYEAQ, per germline. This CDR3 reads CASSLGGRDIQYF. CDR3 DNA, as far as it was read: TGTGCCAGCAGCTTGGGGGGTCGGGACATT.

The sequenced CDR3 bases are TGTGCCAGCTCACCACCTCTCTCCAGGGCAACAGATACG. Its protein product is CASSPPLSRATDT. The full CDR3 reads CASSPPLSRATDTQYF. The rearrangement joins TRBV18 to TRBJ2-3; D may be TRBD1 (5 bases). The DNA ends 3 residues before the CDR3 does, and the rest of the CDR3 is filled in from the germline J gene. CDR1 and CDR2 (germline): KGHSH, LQKENI. V lost 0 bases, J lost 3 bases, and 13 bases lay in between. The CDR3 is 16 residues long. Using reference TRBV18 and TRBJ2-3 for the parts outside the CDR3, the full variable domain is NAGVMQNPRHLVRRRGQEARLRCSPMKGHSHVYWYRQLPEEGLKFMVYLQKENIIDESGMPKERFSAEFPKEGPSILRIQQVVRGDSAAYFCASSPPLSRATDTQYFGPGTRLTVL.